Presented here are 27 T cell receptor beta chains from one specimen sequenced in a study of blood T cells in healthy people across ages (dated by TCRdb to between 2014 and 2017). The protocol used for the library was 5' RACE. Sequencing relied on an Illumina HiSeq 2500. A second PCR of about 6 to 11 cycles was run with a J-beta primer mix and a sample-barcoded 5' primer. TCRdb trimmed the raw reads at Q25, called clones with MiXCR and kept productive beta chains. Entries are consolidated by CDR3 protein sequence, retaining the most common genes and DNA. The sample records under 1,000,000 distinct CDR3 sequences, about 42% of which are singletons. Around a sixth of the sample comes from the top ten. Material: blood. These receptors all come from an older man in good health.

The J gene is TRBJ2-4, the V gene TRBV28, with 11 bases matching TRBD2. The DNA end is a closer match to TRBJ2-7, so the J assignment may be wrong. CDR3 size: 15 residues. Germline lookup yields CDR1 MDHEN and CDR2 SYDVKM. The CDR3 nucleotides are TGTGCCAGCAGACCACTAGCGGGAGTAGGCTACGAGCAGTACTTC. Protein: CASRPLAGVGYEQYF.

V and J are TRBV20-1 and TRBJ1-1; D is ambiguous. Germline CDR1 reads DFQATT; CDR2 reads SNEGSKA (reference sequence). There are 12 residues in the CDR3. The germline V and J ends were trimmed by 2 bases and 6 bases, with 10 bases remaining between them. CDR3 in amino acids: CSARSLQPEAFF. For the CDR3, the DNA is TGCAGTGCTAGAAGTCTTCAACCTGAAGCTTTCTTT.

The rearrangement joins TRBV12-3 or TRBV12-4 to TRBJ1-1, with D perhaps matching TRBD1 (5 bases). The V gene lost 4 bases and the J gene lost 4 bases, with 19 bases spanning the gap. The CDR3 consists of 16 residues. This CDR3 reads CASSWGSGGGSTEAFF. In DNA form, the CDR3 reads TGTGCCAGCAGTTGGGGTTCTGGGGGAGGGAGCACTGAAGCTTTCTTT.

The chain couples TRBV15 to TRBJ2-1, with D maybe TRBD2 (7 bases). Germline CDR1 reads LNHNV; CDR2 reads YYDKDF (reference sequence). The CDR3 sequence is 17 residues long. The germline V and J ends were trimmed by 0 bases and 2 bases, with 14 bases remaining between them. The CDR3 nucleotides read TGTGCCACCAGCAGAGATCGAGGGGGGGGCCCCTACAATGAGCAGTTCTTC. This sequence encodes CATSRDRGGGPYNEQFF. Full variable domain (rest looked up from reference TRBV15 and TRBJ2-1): DAMVIQNPRYQVTQFGKPVTLSCSQTLNHNVMYWYQQKSSQAPKLLFHYYDKDFNNEADTPDNFQSRRPNTSFCFLDIRSPGLGDTAMYLCATSRDRGGGPYNEQFFGPGTRLTVL.

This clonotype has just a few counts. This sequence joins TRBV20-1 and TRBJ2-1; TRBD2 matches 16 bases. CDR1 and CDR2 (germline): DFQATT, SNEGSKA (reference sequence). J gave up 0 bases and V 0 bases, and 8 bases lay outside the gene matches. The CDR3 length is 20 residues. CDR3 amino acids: CSARDPAGTSGRDSYNEQFF. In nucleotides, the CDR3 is TGCAGTGCTAGAGATCCGGCCGGGACTAGCGGGAGGGACTCCTACAATGAGCAGTTCTTC.

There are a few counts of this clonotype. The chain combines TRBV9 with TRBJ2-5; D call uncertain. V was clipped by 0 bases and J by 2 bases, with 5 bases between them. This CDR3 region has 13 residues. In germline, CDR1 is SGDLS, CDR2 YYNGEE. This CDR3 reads CASSVAAQETQYF. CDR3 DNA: TGTGCCAGCAGCGTAGCGGCACAAGAGACCCAGTACTTC.

CDR3 nucleotide sequence: TGTGCCAGCAGCCGGGGAGGGGGGGAGCCAGATACGCAGTATTTT. Its translation: CASSRGGGEPDTQYF. The gene calls are TRBV28 and TRBJ2-3; maybe TRBD2 (7 bases). The CDR3 spans 15 residues. V dropped 6 bases and J dropped 4 bases, with 17 bases sitting between them. Per germline, CDR1 MDHEN and CDR2 SYDVKM.

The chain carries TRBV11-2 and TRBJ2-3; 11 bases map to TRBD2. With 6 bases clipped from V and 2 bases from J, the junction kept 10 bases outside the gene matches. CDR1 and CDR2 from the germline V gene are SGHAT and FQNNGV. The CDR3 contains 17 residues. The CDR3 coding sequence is TGTGCCAGCAGTAGCCCGGGACTAGCGGAACTCACAGATACGCAGTATTTT. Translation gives CASSSPGLAELTDTQYF.

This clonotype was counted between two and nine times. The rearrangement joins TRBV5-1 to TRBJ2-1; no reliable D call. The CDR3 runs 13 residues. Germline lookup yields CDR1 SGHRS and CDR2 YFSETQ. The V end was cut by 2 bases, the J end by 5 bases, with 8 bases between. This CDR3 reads CASSFYPDNEQFF. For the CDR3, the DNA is TGCGCCAGCAGCTTTTACCCGGACAATGAGCAGTTCTTC.

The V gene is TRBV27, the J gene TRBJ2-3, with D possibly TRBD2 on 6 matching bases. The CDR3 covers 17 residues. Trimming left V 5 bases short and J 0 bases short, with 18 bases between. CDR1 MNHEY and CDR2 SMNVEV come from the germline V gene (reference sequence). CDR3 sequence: CASSPNIAEPSTDTQYF. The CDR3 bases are TGTGCCAGCAGTCCCAACATAGCGGAGCCGAGCACAGATACGCAGTATTTT.

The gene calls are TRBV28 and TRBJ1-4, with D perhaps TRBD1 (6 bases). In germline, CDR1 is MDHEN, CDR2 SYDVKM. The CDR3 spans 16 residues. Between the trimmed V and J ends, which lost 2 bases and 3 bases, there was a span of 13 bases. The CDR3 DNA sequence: TGTGCCAGCAGTTTAGCAACGGACAGCTCTAATGAAAAACTGTTTTTT. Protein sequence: CASSLATDSSNEKLFF.

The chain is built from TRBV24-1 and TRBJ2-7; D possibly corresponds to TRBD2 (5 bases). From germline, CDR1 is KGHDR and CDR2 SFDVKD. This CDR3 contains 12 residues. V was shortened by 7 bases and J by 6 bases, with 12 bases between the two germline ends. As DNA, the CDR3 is TGTGCCACCAGGGTCAAGGACTCCGAGCAGTACTTC. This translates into CATRVKDSEQYF.

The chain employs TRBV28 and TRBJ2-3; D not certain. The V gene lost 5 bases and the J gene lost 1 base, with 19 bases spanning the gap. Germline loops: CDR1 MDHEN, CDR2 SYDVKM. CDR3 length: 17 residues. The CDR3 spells CASSPLLRALGTDTQYF. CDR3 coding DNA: TGTGCCAGCAGTCCACTTTTAAGGGCCTTAGGCACAGATACGCAGTATTTT.

CDR3 DNA sequence: TGTGCCAGCAGCCAAGGGACCTACGACAATGAGCAGTTCTTC. Its translation: CASSQGTYDNEQFF. The V call is TRBV3-1, the J call TRBJ2-1; D gene ambiguous. CDR1 is LGHDT, CDR2 YNNKEL, per germline (reference sequence). CDR3 size: 14 residues. The V and J ends lost 1 base and 5 bases respectively, with 9 bases between them.

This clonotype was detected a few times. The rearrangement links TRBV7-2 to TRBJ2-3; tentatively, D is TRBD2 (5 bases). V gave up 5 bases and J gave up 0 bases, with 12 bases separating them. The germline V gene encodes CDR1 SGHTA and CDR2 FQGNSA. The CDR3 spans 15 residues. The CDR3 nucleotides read TGTGCCAGCAGCCAAGGGAGTCCTAGCACAGATACGCAGTATTTT. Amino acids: CASSQGSPSTDTQYF.

The CDR3 bases are TGTGCCAGCAGCTTAACATGGAGGGAAGAGACCCAGTACTTC. Amino acids: CASSLTWREETQYF. The rearrangement links TRBV7-2 to TRBJ2-5; the D gene is possibly TRBD2 (6 bases). V lost 2 bases, J lost 3 bases, and 10 bases lay in between. In germline, CDR1 is SGHTA, CDR2 FQGNSA. The CDR3 is made up of 14 amino acids.

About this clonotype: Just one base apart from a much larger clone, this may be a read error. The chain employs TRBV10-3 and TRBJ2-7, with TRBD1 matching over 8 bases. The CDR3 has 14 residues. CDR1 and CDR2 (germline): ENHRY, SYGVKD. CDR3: CVISTGTGDYEQYF. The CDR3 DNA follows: TGTGTCATCAGTACCGGGACAGGTGATTACGAGCAGTACTTC.

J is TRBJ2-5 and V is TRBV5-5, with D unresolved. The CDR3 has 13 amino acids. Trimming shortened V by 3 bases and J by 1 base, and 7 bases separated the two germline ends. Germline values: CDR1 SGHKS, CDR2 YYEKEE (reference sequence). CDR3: CASSWGTQETQYF. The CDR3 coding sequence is TGTGCCAGCAGCTGGGGAACCCAAGAGACCCAGTACTTC.

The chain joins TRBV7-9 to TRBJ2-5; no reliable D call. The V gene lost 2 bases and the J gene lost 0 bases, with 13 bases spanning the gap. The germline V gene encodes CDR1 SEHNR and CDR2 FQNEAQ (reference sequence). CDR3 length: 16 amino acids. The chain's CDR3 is CASSLFDQKYQETQYF. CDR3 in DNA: TGTGCCAGCAGCTTATTCGACCAGAAGTACCAAGAGACCCAGTACTTC.

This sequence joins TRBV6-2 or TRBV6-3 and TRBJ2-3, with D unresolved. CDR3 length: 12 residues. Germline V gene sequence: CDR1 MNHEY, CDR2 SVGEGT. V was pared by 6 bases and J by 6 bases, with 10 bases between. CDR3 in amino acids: CASRPTRDTQYF. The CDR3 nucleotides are TGTGCCAGCAGGCCCACGAGGGATACGCAGTATTTT.

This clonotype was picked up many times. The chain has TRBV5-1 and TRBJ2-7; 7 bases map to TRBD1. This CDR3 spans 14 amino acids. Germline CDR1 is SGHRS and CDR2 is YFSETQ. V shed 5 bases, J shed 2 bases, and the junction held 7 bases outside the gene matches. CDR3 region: CASREGALTYEQYF. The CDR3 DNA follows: TGCGCCAGCAGAGAGGGGGCTCTTACCTACGAGCAGTACTTC.

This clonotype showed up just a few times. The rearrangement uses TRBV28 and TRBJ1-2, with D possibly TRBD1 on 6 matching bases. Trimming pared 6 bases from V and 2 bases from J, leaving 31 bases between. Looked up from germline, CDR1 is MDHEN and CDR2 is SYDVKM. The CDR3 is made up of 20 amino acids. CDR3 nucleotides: TGTGCCAGCAGGTCAATACCGGGGGGCGTTGAAATTCTGAGGAACTATGGCTACACCTTC. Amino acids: CASRSIPGGVEILRNYGYTF.

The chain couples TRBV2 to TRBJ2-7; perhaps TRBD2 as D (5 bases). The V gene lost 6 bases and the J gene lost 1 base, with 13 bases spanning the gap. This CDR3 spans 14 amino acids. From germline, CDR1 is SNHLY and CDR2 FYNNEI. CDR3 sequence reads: CASRPRVLSYEQYF. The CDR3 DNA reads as TGTGCCAGCAGACCGAGGGTTTTGTCCTACGAGCAGTACTTC.

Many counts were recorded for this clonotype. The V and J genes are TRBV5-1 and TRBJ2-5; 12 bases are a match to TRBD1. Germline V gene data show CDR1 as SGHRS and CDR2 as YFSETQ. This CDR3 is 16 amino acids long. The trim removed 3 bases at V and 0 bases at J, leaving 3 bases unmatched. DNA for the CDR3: TGCGCCAGCAGCTCCGGGACAGGGGGCTACCAAGAGACCCAGTACTTC. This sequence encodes CASSSGTGGYQETQYF.

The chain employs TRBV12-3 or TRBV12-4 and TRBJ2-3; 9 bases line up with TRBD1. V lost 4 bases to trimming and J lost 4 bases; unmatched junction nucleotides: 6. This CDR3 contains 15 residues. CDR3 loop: CASSSRTGVADTQYF. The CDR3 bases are TGTGCCAGCAGTTCTCGGACAGGGGTGGCAGATACGCAGTATTTT.

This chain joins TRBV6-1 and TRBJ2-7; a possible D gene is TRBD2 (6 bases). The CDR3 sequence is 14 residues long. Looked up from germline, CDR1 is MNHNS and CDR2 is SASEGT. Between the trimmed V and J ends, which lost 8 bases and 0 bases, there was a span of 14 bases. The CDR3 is CASGVTRSSYEQYF. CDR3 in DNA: TGTGCCAGCGGGGTGACTAGGAGCTCCTACGAGCAGTACTTC.

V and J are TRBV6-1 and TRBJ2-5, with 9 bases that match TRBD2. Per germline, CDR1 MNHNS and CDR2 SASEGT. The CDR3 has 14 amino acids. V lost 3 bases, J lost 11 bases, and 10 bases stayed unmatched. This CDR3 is CASSELAGPNEQYF. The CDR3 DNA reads TGTGCCAGCAGTGAGCTAGCGGGGCCCAATGAGCAGTACTTC.